The entry below gives a single T cell receptor (beta chain) sequence along with its context. In the authors' workflow: Estimation of nucleated cell counts relied on the amplification of reference gene primers. The data were produced by immunoSEQ multiplex PCR, yet TCRdb's version contains in-frame clones alone and is incomplete. Clonal size and the V and J genes are those of that table, whereas D and trimming came from the DNA. The sample holds 200,000 to 250,000 clones; about 79% are singletons and the top ten take approximately 3.6%. Germline values: CDR1 KGHSH, CDR2 LQKENI. This CDR3 spans 17 amino acids. The J segment lost 0 bases and the V segment lost 0 bases, leaving 5 bases of the junction unmatched. Participants spanned ages roughly 18 to 95 years and resided in over 20 US areas. Participants had their cohort set by participant-reported clinical history. The source of the sample is a study of blood T cell repertoires in COVID-19. Background on the study: The United States, Italy and Spain supplied acute and convalescent COVID-19 samples.

This sequence originates from a woman aged 60-70 years who had recovered from COVID-19. Material: PBMCs or T cells enriched from blood (not recorded which). The rearrangement joins TRBV18 to TRBJ2-7; 10 nucleotides match TRBD1. The CDR3 coding sequence is TGTGCCAGCTCACCACCGATCGGACAGGGGGACTCCTACGAGCAGTACTTC. As protein: CASSPPIGQGDSYEQYF.